This T cell receptor beta chain was captured by sequencing in a study of cytomegalovirus exposure and HLA in healthy donors (dated by TCRdb to about 2017). Study-level background: An earlier analysis of some 600 of the donors reported about 280 Gb of sequence data and 117 million unique TCR beta sequences obtained from about 170 million T cells. Donor age, sex, ethnicity and CMV serostatus were compiled alongside the repertoire data. Rather than using new phenotypic data, the later analysis identified candidate immune exposures from TCR beta sequences and from how often those sequences occurred across donors. Both class I and class II loci were covered by HLA typing, at four-digit resolution. Among 398 genotyped donors of the cohort, an average of approximately 200,000 unique TCR beta nucleotide sequences was sequenced per donor, of which about 18% were non-productive. A later analysis re-examined previously published TCR beta repertoires from about 670 donors and added high-resolution HLA genotyping to investigate patterns of TCR occurrence. Of the 398 genotyped donors, roughly 85% fell in the genetic ancestry cluster associated with self-reported Caucasian donors. All discovery cohort repertoires had been generated on a single sequencing platform. To predict cytomegalovirus infection status, the study combined high-throughput TCR immunosequencing, statistical association of individual TCRs with disease status, and machine learning. Roughly 300 gigabases of sequencing data and some 85 million unique TCR sequences were included in an early release covering about 700 HLA-typed donors. The study used immunosequencing to profile the T cell repertoires of 600 to 850 subjects and linked those repertoires to cytomegalovirus serostatus. Several DR-DQ haplotypes were handled as single units for association and clustering because linkage in the cohort was strong. In addition to the first cohort of 666 subjects, a separate validation cohort of 120 different subjects was used. An earlier analysis of more than 450 of the donors used high-throughput TCR beta sequencing to judge whether each TCR beta V gene segment behaved as functional or pseudogenic. The aim of the study was to test whether cataloging public T cell receptors could identify signatures of past pathogen exposure. Genome-wide SNP genotypes for about 55% of the roughly 670 donors were used in a later genetic analysis, which treated that subset as a discovery cohort. The number of typed donors differed by locus: about 620-630 for A, B, C, DRB1 and DQB1; 500 to 550 for DQA1; roughly 600 for DPA1; and around 490 for DPB1. Findings and caveats that apply to the study as a whole: The sequencing pipeline was judged likely to have produced a cluster of highly shared sequence variants as a technical artifact. Because HLA typing was unavailable for some donors at each locus, only the typed subset was used in association tests. According to a later analysis, parvovirus B19, influenza, CMV and Epstein-Barr virus appeared linked to several top co-occurrence clusters. CMV serostatus was the only immune exposure information available for the cohort. In vitro tests confirmed that a few of the cytomegalovirus-associated TCR beta chains recognize cytomegalovirus antigens. The 87-base-pair reads could not distinguish some IMGT-functional V segments, including TRBV6-2 and TRBV6-3, so those segments were excluded. The presence/absence analyses assumed that sequencing depth was roughly uniform across donors, and that assumption may not be true. A later analysis associated some 17,000 TCR beta sequences with specific HLA alleles at a false discovery rate of 0.05. Most CMV-associated TCR beta chains appeared to be HLA-restricted in a later analysis, and the HLA associations seemed to be driven largely by CMV exposure. In this cohort, only TCR beta chains were sequenced, and detectable features were limited by the absence of alpha or paired-chain data. In an earlier analysis of approximately 590 of the donors, most TCR beta V segments were observed in productive rearrangements about 87% or about 30% of the time, broadly matching IMGT annotations. A later analysis found that HLA-associated TCR beta chains were more clonally expanded and had lower generation probabilities than equally common non-associated chains. The study gave a list of around 170 TCR beta chains associated with cytomegalovirus. A later genetic analysis associated a missense DCLRE1C variant with V-gene and J-gene trimming of TCR beta chains, and an independent cohort replicated the association. The authors suggested that the approach could potentially be extended to other disease states and immunological phenotypes. When HLA alleles, especially DR and DQ, strongly co-occurred, TCR associations were difficult to assign to individual alleles. A further reported finding was that TCR beta sequences accurately predicted the HLA-A and HLA-B alleles for most subjects in the first cohort. Because counts were too low, roughly 17 rarely observed V segments, including chromosome 9 orphons, were left out of the earlier analysis of a few hundred of the donors. Linkage disequilibrium might explain the correlated functional status among segregating V segments, but an unknown experimental factor could not be excluded. Cytomegalovirus status was reported to be diagnosed by the classifier with high specificity and sensitivity in both the original and validation cohorts. Compared with the roughly 670-donor mean, donors in an Asian-associated ancestry cluster had fewer N-insertions in productive TCRs, according to a later genetic analysis. A later analysis found that TCR association rates varied across HLA loci, with DRB1 alleles showing the most associated TCRs and HLA-C alleles the fewest. While some public TCRs were present in many individuals, most TCR sequences turned up only very rarely across donors.

Worth noting for this clone: Its antigen is unknown. No much larger clone is present one base from it, and per-base qualities are unavailable.

The cohort comprised several hundred healthy bone marrow donors. Cohort members were all nominally healthy when sampled, although unrecorded immune exposures were likely present. The donor was CMV seropositive and belonged to the group of more than 250 seropositive cohort members. A peripheral blood sample was provided by each donor, and peripheral blood mononuclear cells were used for TCR beta sequencing. Genomic DNA extraction from the blood cell samples was performed with the Qiagen DNeasy Blood Extraction Kit. The CDR3 starts with the cysteine, ends with the phenylalanine, and has 15 residues. The CDR3 DNA has 45 bases and is translated from base 1. CDR1 and CDR2 were assigned from the germline V gene (reference sequence) as LNHNV and YYDKDF. After removal of 0 bases from V and 1 base from J, the junction retains 2 bases not matched to a gene. Libraries came from the immunoSEQ multiplex PCR assay. For the multiplex PCR, a mixture combining 60 forward primers for TCR Vbeta segments and 13 reverse primers for TCR Jbeta segments was used. A multiplex PCR assay on genomic DNA amplified the CDR3 region of rearranged TCR beta genes. Amplified TCR beta libraries were sequenced as 87-base-pair reads on the Illumina HiSeq System. On the study's bioinformatics: A later analysis tallied around 80 million unique TCR beta chains across the 600 to 700 repertoires, and around 9.9 million of those chains were shared by two or more donors. To remove PCR and sequencing errors, raw reads were error-corrected and collapsed into unique sequences using a nearest-neighbor algorithm that merged closely related sequences. CDR3 sequences were aligned to IMGT reference sequences to assign V, D and J gene segments. For a sequence to be retained, a match of at least six nucleotides was required to both a V gene segment and a J gene segment. Rearrangements were classified as productive when the CDR3 lacked stop codons and remained in frame with V and J, and all other rearrangements were classified as non-productive. CDR3 was defined by IMGT convention, running from the second conserved V-encoded cysteine to the conserved J-encoded phenylalanine. Sequences without an unambiguous match to a single V gene segment were excluded from the earlier analysis of 450 to 650 of the donors. An earlier analysis of several hundred of the donors classified V segments as functional when productive rearrangements were above 56.7% and as segregating when the standard deviation between donors was above 5%. A statistical classification framework was built to diagnose cytomegalovirus status from the catalog of TCR beta chain sequences. In a later analysis, V and J genes were assigned by comparing TCR nucleotide sequences against IMGT/GENE-DB human TR gene sequences. The TCRdist pipeline was used in a later analysis to assign CDR3 sequences and most-parsimonious VDJ recombination scenarios. In a later analysis, every TCR beta chain was defined by the combination of its CDR3 amino acid sequence and its V-gene family, and reads without a unique V-gene family were dropped. To address suspected cross-contamination and a sequencing artifact, a later analysis removed a few hundred highly shared, low-generation-probability nucleotide sequences. A later analysis calculated a clonal expansion index for each public chain from normalized within-repertoire ranks of inferred template counts. In a later analysis, generation probabilities were computed with a VDJ recombination model fitted to out-of-frame rearrangements, and the resulting probabilities were checked against IGoR. A later analysis scored TCR-TCR, TCR-HLA and TCR-CMV co-occurrence with hypergeometric tests, applying a repertoire-size bias correction to TCR pairs. To estimate false discovery rates, a later analysis permuted the HLA or CMV assignments 20 times. In a later analysis, co-occurring TCRs were grouped using DBSCAN, and TCRdist sequence similarity was added for clustering within HLA-allele-positive subsets. Repertoires with fewer than 30,000 or more than 120,000 public chains, plus five repertoires with anomalous nucleotide sharing, were excluded from co-occurrence clustering. TCRdb limited this immuneACCESS table to in-frame rearrangements with V and J called. A share of clones is missing; checked studies link under half to unresolved V genes, and the rest is unexplained. V, J and clone size are taken as reported in that table, and D and trimming were inferred from the DNA itself. The sample has 60,000 to 70,000 clones on record, around three quarters of them singletons. Clones ranked in the top ten supply 7.8% of the sample.

The TCR was taken from a man between 18 and 35 years old in good health and CMV-seropositive. The sample was PBMCs. In this chain, TRBV15 is recombined with TRBJ2-5; 7 middle bases align to TRBD1. Here the CDR3 is given as CATSRDRTGQETQYF. Read as DNA, the sequence is TGTGCCACCAGCAGAGATCGGACAGGCCAAGAGACCCAGTACTTC.